The T cell receptor (beta chain) described here comes from a study of blood T cells in healthy people across ages. Findings and limits, study-wide: Nothing was known about donor CMV status, and this possibly confounded expanded clonotype changes.

Details on this clonotype: The antigen is undetermined.

The CDR3 is 14 residues long. Trimming took 6 bases from V and 10 from J; bases not matched to a gene: 11. Germline values: CDR1 MNHEY, CDR2 SMNVEV (reference sequence). Sample-barcoded 5' priming and a J-beta primer mix drove a second PCR of about 6 to 12 cycles. Each CDR3 protein is one row after TCRdb ran MiXCR on the 5' RACE reads. This table has about 780,000 distinct CDR3 sequences, roughly 25% appearing once. This sample also belongs to another study, concerning T cells of mothers and their children. That study reports: Three mothers and their six children, all healthy Caucasians, donated.

The specimen sequenced was blood. The sequence was collected from a boy between 5 and 17 years old in good health. This chain connects TRBV27 to TRBJ1-4; TRBD1 matches at 7 bases. This CDR3 is CASSSTGLGGKLFF. The DNA of the CDR3 is TGTGCCAGCAGCTCGACAGGGTTGGGCGGAAAACTGTTTTTT.